This T cell receptor beta chain appears in the sequencing data of a study of T cell repertoires in cytomegalovirus infection. TCRdb processed the reads anew with MiXCR; each CDR3 protein has one entry. The table lists about 920,000 distinct CDR3 sequences, approximately 31% of them singletons. The V end was cut by 2 bases, the J end by 8 bases, with 9 bases between. The germline gives CDR1 SGHDN, CDR2 FVKESK. The CDR3 totals 12 residues. As concerns this clonotype: Its specificity is unknown.

This sequence joins TRBV14 and TRBJ1-1; perhaps TRBD1 as D (6 bases). The starting material was cultured CD8+ T cells from PBMCs, obtained from culture after CMV antigen stimulation. The sequence derives from a human donor in good health (CMV status not recorded). Some clones in this sample may be carry-over from other donors' samples. The CDR3 is CASSQWGLEAFF. The CDR3 nucleotides read TGTGCCAGCAGCCAATGGGGGCTCGAAGCTTTCTTT.